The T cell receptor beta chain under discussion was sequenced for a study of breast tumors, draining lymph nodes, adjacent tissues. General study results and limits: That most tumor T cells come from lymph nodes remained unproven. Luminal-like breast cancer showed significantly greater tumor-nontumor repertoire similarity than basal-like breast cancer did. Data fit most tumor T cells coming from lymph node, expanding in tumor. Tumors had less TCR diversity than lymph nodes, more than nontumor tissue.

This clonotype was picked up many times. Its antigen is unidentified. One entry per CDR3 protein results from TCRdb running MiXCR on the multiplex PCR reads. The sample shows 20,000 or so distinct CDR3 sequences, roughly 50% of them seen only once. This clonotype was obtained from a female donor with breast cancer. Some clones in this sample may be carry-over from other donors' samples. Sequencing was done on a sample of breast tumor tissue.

The CDR3 nucleotides read TGTGCCAGCAGCCTGCAACAGGGAGGCACAGATACGCAGTATTTT. This translates into CASSLQQGGTDTQYF. The chain links TRBV11-2 to TRBJ2-3; maybe TRBD1 (6 bases). V was pared by 5 bases and J by 1 base, with 13 bases between. Germline CDR1 and CDR2: SGHAT and FQNNGV. CDR3 length equals 15 residues.